One sample yielded the 23 T cell receptor beta chains listed below, sequenced in a study of blood T cells in healthy people across ages. PCR was performed a second time for about 6 to 12 cycles using a sample-barcoded 5' primer and a J-beta primer mix. Via MiXCR, TCRdb re-called the 5' RACE reads, giving one row per CDR3 protein. The sample has around 1.5 million distinct CDR3 sequences; approximately 32% are singletons. The material sequenced was blood. Receptor source: a woman aged 25 to 39 in good health.

This sequence joins TRBV5-1 and TRBJ1-1; tentative D call: TRBD1 (5 bases). This CDR3 is 14 amino acids long. V was cut by 5 bases and J by 2 bases, with 13 bases left in between. In germline, CDR1 is SGHRS, CDR2 YFSETQ. The CDR3 coding sequence is TGCGCCAGCAGGAAAGGGGATTTTAACACTGAAGCTTTCTTT. Translating it yields CASRKGDFNTEAFF.

The chain has TRBV20-1 and TRBJ2-5, with D hard to call. The J call may be incorrect, as the DNA end agrees better with TRBJ2-7. Germline CDR1 and CDR2: DFQATT and SNEGSKA (reference sequence). The CDR3 is 13 amino acids. CDR3 amino acids: CSASLTTRGEQYF. CDR3 DNA sequence: TGCAGTGCCTCACTGACAACTCGAGGCGAGCAGTACTTC.

This clonotype came up many times. This rearrangement joins TRBV21-1 to TRBJ1-1. TRBV21-1 is termed a pseudogene. There are 14 residues in the CDR3. As DNA, the CDR3 is TGTGCCAGCAGCAAAACGGTCGGGAGATGCCGGGCTTTCTTT. Protein sequence: CASSKTVGRCRAFF.

With respect to this clonotype: A much larger clonotype is one base distant, so this may be a read error. J is TRBJ2-4 and V is TRBV7-2, with D maybe TRBD2 (6 bases). Germline values: CDR1 SGHTA, CDR2 FQGNSA. The CDR3 has 16 amino acids. The V end lost 4 bases, the J end lost 0 bases, and 13 bases lay between the germline ends. CDR3 coding DNA: TGTACCAGCAGCTCCCTAGCGCTTCTAGCCAAAAACATTCAGTACTTC. Translating gives CTSSSLALLAKNIQYF.

In this sample, this clonotype turned up a few times. The chain uses TRBV10-2 and TRBJ2-7; D uncertain. Trimming shortened V by 3 bases and J by 0 bases, and 9 bases separated the two germline ends. Germline-derived CDR1 and CDR2 are WSHSY and SAAADI. This CDR3 has 14 amino acids. In nucleotides, the CDR3 is TGCGCCAGCAGTGAATCACAGAGCTCCTACGAGCAGTACTTC. It encodes CASSESQSSYEQYF.

Turning to this clonotype: The junction departs from the called germline gene at one end, perhaps through a read error. The J gene is TRBJ2-5, the V gene TRBV6-1, with D maybe TRBD1 (5 bases). The CDR3 totals 13 residues. The germline V gene has CDR1 MNHNS and CDR2 SASEGT. DNA for the CDR3: TGTGCCAGCAGCGAAGGGGCTCGGCAAGAGCAGTACTTC. It is translated as CASSEGARQEQYF.

For the CDR3, the DNA is TGTGCCAGCAGCCAACAAGGAGGTGATGAGCAGTTCTTC. The encoded protein is CASSQQGGDEQFF. The J gene is TRBJ2-1, the V gene TRBV4-2; a weak D match, TRBD2 (5 bases). The V end was cut by 2 bases, the J end by 8 bases, with 10 bases between. The CDR3 extends over 13 amino acids. CDR1 LGHNA and CDR2 YNFKEQ come from the germline V gene.

The V call is TRBV28, the J call TRBJ2-1; D uncertain. CDR3 length: 14 amino acids. Per germline, CDR1 MDHEN and CDR2 SYDVKM. Trimming took off 4 bases at V and 6 bases at J, with 13 bases between the two ends. CDR3 nucleotide sequence: TGTGCCAGCAGTTCCCCCCCTGAGTCCAATGAGCAGTTCTTC. Translating gives CASSSPPESNEQFF. Full variable domain (rest looked up from reference TRBV28 and TRBJ2-1): DVKVTQSSRYLVKRTGEKVFLECVQDMDHENMFWYRQDPGLGLRLIYFSYDVKMKEKGDIPEGYSVSREKKERFSLILESASTNQTSMYLCASSSPPESNEQFFGPGTRLTVL.

This clonotype was observed many times. The chain combines TRBV4-1 with TRBJ2-6; no definite D call. This CDR3 has 15 residues. Germline V lookup: CDR1 MGHRA, CDR2 YSYEKL. With 1 base removed from V and 1 base from J, the gap between germline ends came to 5 bases. The CDR3 sequence: CASSQGGSGANVLTF. CDR3 DNA: TGCGCCAGCAGCCAAGGAGGTTCTGGGGCCAACGTCCTGACTTTC.

This rearrangement joins TRBV7-9 to TRBJ2-3, with 8 bases aligning to TRBD2. The junction had 5 bases not matched to a gene; V was cut back by 3 bases and J by 3 bases. Germline loops: CDR1 SEHNR, CDR2 FQNEAQ (reference sequence). The CDR3 has 15 residues. CDR3 nucleotides: TGTGCCAGCAGCTTGAGAGCGGGAGTGACAGATACGCAGTATTTT. The encoded protein is CASSLRAGVTDTQYF.

The V call is TRBV29-1, the J call TRBJ2-2; no reliable D call. This CDR3 has 12 residues. Trimming left V 0 bases short and J 8 bases short, with 7 bases between. Per the germline V gene, CDR1 is SQVTM and CDR2 is ANQGSEA. Written as DNA, the CDR3 is TGCAGCGTTGAAGATCGCTCTGGGGAGCTGTTTTTT. As protein: CSVEDRSGELFF.

In this sample, this clonotype turned up a few times. This chain connects TRBV15 to TRBJ2-5; possibly TRBD1 for D (5 bases). V shed 0 bases and J shed 9 bases, with 17 bases lying between them. Germline loops: CDR1 LNHNV, CDR2 YYDKDF (reference sequence). This CDR3 has 15 residues. Here the CDR3 DNA reads TGTGCCACCAGCAGAGATCTAAGGGGTTTTGGGGCCCAGTACTTC. Its protein is CATSRDLRGFGAQYF.

This clonotype was seen only once. Just one base apart from a much larger clone, this may be a read error. The rearrangement joins TRBV7-8 to TRBJ2-1, with TRBD1 matching 12 bases. Germline lookup yields CDR1 SGHVS and CDR2 FQNEAQ. The CDR3 runs 19 residues. The CDR3 loop reads CASRSRPGQGAPSYNGQFF. In DNA form, the CDR3 reads TGTGCCAGCAGATCTCGGCCGGGACAGGGGGCCCCCTCCTACAATGGGCAGTTCTTC.

This chain connects TRBV20-1 to TRBJ2-3, with 8 nucleotides matching TRBD2. V was pared by 8 bases and J by 6 bases, with 13 bases of the junction left unmatched. The CDR3 sequence is 14 residues long. Germline lookup yields CDR1 DFQATT and CDR2 SNEGSKA (reference sequence). The CDR3, as DNA: TGCAGTACCGTGACTAGCGAGGGCAGGGATACGCAGTATTTT. Its protein is CSTVTSEGRDTQYF.

The chain employs TRBV4-1 and TRBJ2-2; 11 nucleotides line up with TRBD1. This CDR3 has 17 amino acids. Germline V gene lookup returns CDR1 MGHRA and CDR2 YSYEKL. Germline trimming cut 4 bases from V and 5 bases from J; bases unmatched to any gene: 9. The CDR3 here is CASSLEVGQGVTGELFF. The DNA for the CDR3 is TGCGCCAGCAGCCTCGAGGTGGGACAGGGGGTTACCGGGGAGCTGTTTTTT.

This clonotype was detected ten times or more. The rearrangement links TRBV10-1 to TRBJ2-1, with a possible D match to TRBD1 (5 bases). The CDR3 totals 17 residues. Between the trimmed V and J ends, which lost 0 bases and 7 bases, there was a span of 19 bases. Germline V gene lookup returns CDR1 WNHNN and CDR2 SYGVQD (reference sequence). The chain's CDR3 is CASSESGQGRLVNEQFF. DNA for the CDR3: TGCGCCAGCAGTGAGTCGGGGCAGGGCCGATTAGTGAATGAGCAGTTCTTC.

The V gene is TRBV3-1, the J gene TRBJ2-7; 9 nucleotides align to TRBD2. CDR3 size: 18 residues. Per germline, CDR1 LGHDT and CDR2 YNNKEL (reference sequence). V shed 4 bases, J shed 5 bases, and the junction held 18 bases outside the gene matches. CDR3 nucleotide sequence: TGTGCCAGCAGCCCCTACCTCTCCGCGGGGGGGATTCGCAACGAGCAGTACTTC. It yields the protein CASSPYLSAGGIRNEQYF.

This clonotype was picked up many times. The CDR3: CASSLAQGGMGEQYF. CDR3 sequence (DNA): TGTGCCAGCAGCTTAGCACAGGGCGGGATGGGCGAGCAGTACTTC. The chain uses TRBV7-2 and TRBJ2-7; D tentatively fits TRBD1 or TRBD2 (6 bases each). The germline V gene encodes CDR1 SGHTA and CDR2 FQGNSA. This CDR3 region has 15 residues. Trimming took off 0 bases at V and 6 bases at J, with 15 bases between the two ends.

This clonotype came up a few times. The rearrangement links TRBV29-1 to TRBJ1-4, with no clear D. The CDR3 has 14 residues. Germline loops: CDR1 SQVTM, CDR2 ANQGSEA. V dropped 5 bases and J dropped 8 bases, with 18 bases sitting between them. The CDR3 is CSVLLVTGYEKLFF. DNA for the CDR3: TGCAGCGTTTTACTCGTAACGGGGTACGAAAAACTGTTTTTT. Filled out from reference TRBV29-1 and TRBJ1-4, the complete variable domain reads SAVISQKPSRDICQRGTSLTIQCQVDSQVTMMFWYRQQPGQSLTLIATANQGSEATYESGFVIDKFPISRPNLTFSTLTVSNMSPEDSSIYLCSVLLVTGYEKLFFGSGTQLSVL.

This clonotype was counted once. A junction end diverges from the germline sequence, so it may reflect a read error. V usage is TRBV27 and J usage is TRBJ1-1, with D tentatively TRBD1 (5 bases). CDR1 is MNHEY, CDR2 SMNVEV, per germline (reference sequence). CDR3 length: 12 residues. In nucleotides, the CDR3 is TGTGCCAGCTGGCGGGGGAACACTGAAGTTTTCTTT. It codes for CASWRGNTEVFF.

The rearrangement links TRBV2 to TRBJ1-1, with no clear D. Germline CDR1 reads SNHLY; CDR2 reads FYNNEI. The V gene lost 6 bases and the J gene lost 1 base, with 15 bases spanning the gap. The CDR3 has 15 residues. In DNA, the CDR3 is TGTGCCAGCAGCGCCCAAGGAGGCTCGAACACTGAAGCTTTCTTT. This sequence encodes CASSAQGGSNTEAFF.

The V call is TRBV5-5, the J call TRBJ2-3; tentatively, D is TRBD2 (5 bases). The CDR3 extends over 14 amino acids. Germline V gives CDR1 SGHKS, CDR2 YYEKEE (reference sequence). V was trimmed by 4 bases and J by 10 bases, leaving 19 bases between them. CDR3 bases: TGTGCCAGCAGCCGAGGGAACGCCAAGGTTCCGCAGTATTTT. This codes for CASSRGNAKVPQYF.

The genes are TRBV20-1 and TRBJ1-5; D is unclear. Trimming took off 1 base at V and 4 bases at J, with 8 bases between the two ends. Germline lookup yields CDR1 DFQATT and CDR2 SNEGSKA (reference sequence). The CDR3 is 13 amino acids. CDR3 sequence reads: CSARVDGNQPQHF. CDR3 sequence (DNA): TGCAGTGCTAGAGTTGACGGGAATCAGCCCCAGCATTTT.